The present T cell receptor beta chain was sequenced within a study of blood T cell repertoires in COVID-19. Overall study: Donors in the United States, Italy and Spain gave samples during acute or convalescent COVID-19. In each case, the material was cDNA or gDNA derived from T cells, B-cell-depleted T cells, or PBMCs.

Source study methods: Researchers report that nucleated cell counts were estimated from reference gene primer amplification. Assay used: immunoSEQ multiplex PCR; TCRdb lists only in-frame clones, some missing. The DNA gave D and trimming, while V, J and clone size come from that table. This table has over 250,000 clones, approximately 86% appearing once. This CDR3 spans 15 amino acids. Germline V CDR1 and CDR2: MNHNS, SASEGT. The trim removed 2 bases at V and 7 bases at J, leaving 6 bases unmatched. The rearrangement joins TRBV6-1 to TRBJ2-1, with 9 nucleotides matching TRBD2. Sequencing was performed on peripheral blood. The clonotype originates from a woman in her 30s with acute or convalescent COVID-19. CDR3 in amino acids: CASSEPTSGRNEQFF. DNA for the CDR3: TGTGCCAGCAGTGAACCTACTAGCGGGCGAAATGAGCAGTTCTTC.